This is a list of T cell receptor beta chains from one sample in a study of T cell responses to AZD1222 COVID-19 vaccine. Profiled with immunoSEQ multiplex PCR; TCRdb holds only in-frame clones, not every one. The sample gives over 100,000 clones, almost 85% of which show up once; about a sixth is in the top ten. The starting material was peripheral blood, obtained on day 0 of AZD1222 vaccination. These receptors were obtained from an adult in good health. Both conserved end residues are part of each CDR3. Fields, in order: J gene, clone size, V gene, CDR3 protein. Not every row has a clone size; where given, it reads once, few, many or a size class.

J: TRBJ2-3
size: -
V: TRBV10-2
CDR3: CASSEYGEADTQYF

J: TRBJ1-1
size: once
V: TRBV9
CDR3: CASSVTGVGSAFF

J: TRBJ1-1
size: few
V: TRBV7-9
CDR3: CASSLGTGVVTEAFF

J: TRBJ2-1
size: -
V: TRBV11-3
CDR3: CASSLDGGGYNEQFF

J: TRBJ2-7
size: -
V: TRBV18
CDR3: CASSPPRTGTDEQYF

J: TRBJ1-3
size: once
V: TRBV12-3/TRBV12-4
CDR3: CASSFGENTIYF

J: TRBJ2-1
size: once
V: TRBV27
CDR3: CASTGLGNEQFF

J: TRBJ1-2
size: once
V: TRBV6-5
CDR3: CASSHSGSYGYTF

J: TRBJ2-3
size: -
V: TRBV7-3
CDR3: CASSLQTGGLVAGDSDTQYF

J: TRBJ1-6
size: -
V: TRBV19
CDR3: CASRGQGRRSPLHF

J: TRBJ1-5
size: -
V: TRBV6-5
CDR3: CASSYSGTVDQPQHF

J: TRBJ2-5
size: -
V: TRBV19
CDR3: CASSTRTGGWETQYF